The following is a T cell receptor (beta chain) sequence with its context. The antigen remains undetermined. CDR1 and CDR2 (germline): SGHRS, YFSETQ. This CDR3 spans 14 amino acids. The V and J ends lost 3 bases and 6 bases, in that order; junction bases with no gene match: 5. The sample comes from a study of radiotherapy plus CTLA-4 blockade in lung cancer. Background on the study: Objective responses were recorded in roughly 20% of patients, with disease control recorded in approximately 32%. Study-level results: Increased serum interferon-beta after radiation also reportedly predicted response strongly.

Clones were sequenced by immunoSEQ multiplex PCR, and TCRdb holds only the in-frame ones, with some missing. Seen here are 95,000 to 150,000 clones, just under 90% observed once, and the top ten hold over 6%. Ipilimumab-mediated CTLA-4 blockade plus focal radiation was given to patients having chemo-refractory metastatic non-small-cell lung cancer. The chain recombines TRBV5-1 with TRBJ2-2, with 7 bases aligning to TRBD1. The source material was peripheral blood, sampled from a patient treated with radiotherapy plus ipilimumab. The sequence derives from a human donor with non-small cell lung cancer that progressed on radiotherapy plus ipilimumab. The CDR3 nucleotides read TGCGCCAGCAGCTCACCTACAGGGGCCGGGGAGCTGTTTTTT. Translating gives CASSSPTGAGELFF.